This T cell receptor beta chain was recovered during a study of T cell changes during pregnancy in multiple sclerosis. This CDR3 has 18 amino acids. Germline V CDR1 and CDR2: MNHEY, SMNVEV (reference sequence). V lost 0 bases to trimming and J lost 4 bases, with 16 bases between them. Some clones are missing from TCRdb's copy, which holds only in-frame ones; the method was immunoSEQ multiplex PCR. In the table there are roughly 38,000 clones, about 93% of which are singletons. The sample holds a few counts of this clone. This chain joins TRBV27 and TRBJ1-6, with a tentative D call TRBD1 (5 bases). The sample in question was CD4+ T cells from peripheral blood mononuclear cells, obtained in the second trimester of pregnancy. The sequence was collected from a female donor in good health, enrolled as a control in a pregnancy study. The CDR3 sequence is CASSLSRVVKAYNSPLHF. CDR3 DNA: TGTGCCAGCAGTTTATCCAGGGTTGTCAAGGCTTATAATTCACCCCTCCACTTT.